These 16 T cell receptor beta chains were sequenced from one sample in a study of blood T cells in healthy people across ages. Then a second PCR, running about 6 to 11 cycles, was carried out with a sample-barcoded 5' primer and a J-beta primer mix. TCRdb passed the 5' RACE reads through MiXCR, listing each CDR3 protein once. Among 1.5 million to 2 million distinct CDR3 sequences listed, 28% were seen once. The sequencing sample was made of blood. The source is a woman in her 30s in good health.

The rearrangement uses TRBV10-3 and TRBJ1-1; no clear D gene. From germline, CDR1 is ENHRY and CDR2 SYGVKD. V was pared by 0 bases and J by 1 base, with 6 bases between. The CDR3 is 14 residues long. The CDR3 DNA follows: TGTGCCATCAGTGAGTCCCGCGAGAACACTGAAGCTTTCTTT. This codes for CAISESRENTEAFF.

There are a few counts of this clonotype. Sequence at one end of the junction differs from germline and may be a read error. The chain recombines TRBV7-2 with TRBJ2-3; TRBD2 matches 9 bases. Per germline, CDR1 SGHTA and CDR2 FQGNSA. CDR3 size: 16 residues. The DNA of the CDR3 is TGTGCCGGCAGCTTAAATGGCGGGAGGGCCGCAGATACGCAGTATTTT. Translation: CAGSLNGGRAADTQYF.

The chain recombines TRBV12-3 or TRBV12-4 with TRBJ2-2, with D unclear. The V and J ends lost 3 bases and 0 bases respectively, with 5 bases between them. The CDR3 loop spans 14 amino acids. CDR3 sequence (DNA): TGTGCCAGCAGTTTCTACCCGAACACCGGGGAGCTGTTTTTT. Its translation: CASSFYPNTGELFF.

Regarding this clonotype: With a much larger clone just one base away, this may be a read error. This chain links TRBV20-1 with TRBJ2-1, with 7 bases matching TRBD1. J lost 2 bases, V lost 1 base, and 17 bases had no gene match. This CDR3 region has 19 residues. CDR1 and CDR2 (germline): DFQATT, SNEGSKA (reference sequence). The CDR3 region is CSARARPGRGLSTYNEQFF. The CDR3 region has the DNA TGCAGTGCTAGAGCGCGTCCGGGCAGGGGGTTATCTACCTACAATGAGCAGTTCTTC.

The V call is TRBV6-5, the J call TRBJ1-2, with 9 bases lining up with TRBD1. J was trimmed by 7 bases and V by 5 bases; bases with no gene match: 5. Germline V gene lookup returns CDR1 MNHEY and CDR2 SVGAGI. The CDR3 contains 13 residues. This chain's CDR3 is CASSRDRDGGYTF. Written as DNA, the CDR3 is TGTGCCAGCAGTCGGGACAGGGACGGTGGCTACACCTTC.

There are many counts of this clonotype. The rearrangement links TRBV20-1 to TRBJ2-1; maybe TRBD2 (5 bases). With 4 bases removed from V and 10 bases from J, the gap between germline ends came to 14 bases. Per the germline V gene, CDR1 is DFQATT and CDR2 is SNEGSKA (reference sequence). CDR3 length equals 12 residues. CDR3 amino acids: CSATAYRGEQFF. The CDR3 DNA reads as TGCAGTGCTACAGCCTACCGGGGAGAGCAGTTCTTC.

The rearrangement links TRBV29-1 to TRBJ2-7, with D unresolved. Trimming removed 8 bases from V and 2 bases from J, with 16 bases in between. Germline V lookup: CDR1 SQVTM, CDR2 ANQGSEA. This CDR3 spans 13 amino acids. The CDR3 is CSSVGSGPYEQYF. CDR3 nucleotide sequence: TGCAGCTCCGTCGGGTCAGGCCCCTACGAGCAGTACTTC.

This clonotype was seen many times. This rearrangement joins TRBV6-2 or TRBV6-3 to TRBJ2-1; 8 bases align to TRBD2. This CDR3 contains 15 residues. CDR1 and CDR2 (germline): MNHEY, SVGEGT. The V gene end was trimmed by 4 bases and the J gene end by 3 bases; junction bases not matched to a gene: 5. The CDR3 reads CASSWSSGGYNEQFF. CDR3 sequence (DNA): TGTGCCAGCAGTTGGTCCAGCGGGGGCTACAATGAGCAGTTCTTC.

The V and J genes are TRBV10-2 and TRBJ2-3; 9 bases match TRBD2. Losses at the gene ends were 2 bases for V and 6 bases for J; bases not matched to a gene: 6. The CDR3 extends over 15 amino acids. Germline CDR1 is WSHSY and CDR2 is SAAADI. CDR3 DNA: TGCGCCAGCAGTGAGGGAGCGGGGGGCCGGGATACGCAGTATTTT. Translated: CASSEGAGGRDTQYF.

This clonotype was counted ten times or more. Written as DNA, the CDR3 is TGCAGTGCTCCCCGACGTGACATTCAGTACTTC. Translated, it gives CSAPRRDIQYF. The chain is built from TRBV20-1 and TRBJ2-4; D remains ambiguous. CDR3 length equals 11 residues. Germline CDR1 is DFQATT and CDR2 is SNEGSKA (reference sequence). Trimming cost V 5 bases and J 8 bases, with 10 bases left between them.

This clonotype showed up many times. J is TRBJ2-7 and V is TRBV4-1, with D perhaps TRBD2 (5 bases). The CDR3 has 14 residues. The germline CDR1 and CDR2 sequences are MGHRA and YSYEKL. V lost 0 bases, J lost 7 bases, and 13 bases lay in between. The CDR3 loop reads CASSQDMGDPEQYF. The CDR3, as DNA: TGCGCCAGCAGCCAAGATATGGGAGACCCAGAGCAGTACTTC.

This chain connects TRBV7-2 to TRBJ2-1; TRBD2 agrees at 13 bases. Germline CDR1 is SGHTA and CDR2 is FQGNSA. Germline trimming cut 3 bases from V and 8 bases from J; bases unmatched to any gene: 13. This CDR3 comprises 18 residues. The CDR3 region has the DNA TGTGCCAGCAGCTTGCGACTAGCGGGAGGAAGGGCGGGCGATGAGCAGTTCTTC. Residues: CASSLRLAGGRAGDEQFF.

The chain links TRBV20-1 to TRBJ1-1; TRBD1 agrees at 8 bases. V was pared by 3 bases and J by 7 bases, with 10 bases of the junction left unmatched. The CDR3 is 14 residues long. Germline CDR1 reads DFQATT; CDR2 reads SNEGSKA (reference sequence). DNA of the CDR3: TGCAGTGCTAGGTTTGCAGGGGGCGCGGGTGAAGCTTTCTTT. Its protein is CSARFAGGAGEAFF.

This clonotype was found many times. The chain joins TRBV4-3 to TRBJ2-1; TRBD2 agrees at 8 bases. This CDR3 spans 14 amino acids. The ends lost 4 bases at V and 6 bases at J; junction bases unmatched: 5. CDR1 and CDR2 (germline): LGHNA, YSLEER. The CDR3 here is CASSPGGLGNEQFF. The CDR3, as DNA: TGCGCCAGCAGCCCGGGGGGGCTCGGCAATGAGCAGTTCTTC.

This clonotype was counted at least ten times. The chain links TRBV12-3 or TRBV12-4 to TRBJ2-1; D may match TRBD1 or TRBD2 (6 bases each). CDR3 length: 14 amino acids. The germline V and J ends were trimmed by 4 bases and 8 bases, with 15 bases remaining between them. The CDR3 protein is CASSSAFGGDEQFF. CDR3 in DNA: TGTGCCAGCAGTTCAGCCTTCGGGGGCGATGAGCAGTTCTTC.

This clonotype was seen repeatedly, ten times or more. The gene calls are TRBV29-1 and TRBJ2-7; 7 bases line up with TRBD1. Germline V gene data show CDR1 as SQVTM and CDR2 as ANQGSEA. V dropped 0 bases and J dropped 3; count of bases not matched to a gene: 8. CDR3 length: 15 amino acids. CDR3 protein: CSVEEGWQGVYEQYF. For the CDR3, the DNA is TGCAGCGTTGAAGAAGGGTGGCAGGGGGTCTACGAGCAGTACTTC.